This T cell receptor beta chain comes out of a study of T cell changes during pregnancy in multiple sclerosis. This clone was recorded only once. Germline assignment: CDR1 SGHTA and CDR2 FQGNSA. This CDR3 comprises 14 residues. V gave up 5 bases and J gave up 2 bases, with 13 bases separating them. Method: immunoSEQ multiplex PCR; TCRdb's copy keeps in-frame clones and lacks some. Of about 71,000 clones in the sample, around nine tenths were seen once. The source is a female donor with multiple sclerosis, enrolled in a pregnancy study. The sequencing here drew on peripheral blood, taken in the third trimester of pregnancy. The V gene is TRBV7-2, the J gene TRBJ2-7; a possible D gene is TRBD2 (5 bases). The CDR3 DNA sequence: TGTGCCAGCAGCCACAGCGGTCCACCCTACGAGCAGTACTTC. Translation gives CASSHSGPPYEQYF. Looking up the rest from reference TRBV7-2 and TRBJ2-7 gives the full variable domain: GAGVSQSPSNKVTEKGKDVELRCDPISGHTALYWYRQSLGQGLEFLIYFQGNSAPDKSGLPSDRFSAERTGGSVSTLTIQRTQQEDSAVYLCASSHSGPPYEQYFGPGTRLTVT.